Shown below are 23 T cell receptor beta chains from a single sample sequenced in a study of control samples from healthy donors and cancer patients. Some clones are missing from TCRdb's copy, which holds only in-frame ones; the method was immunoSEQ multiplex PCR. Among tens of thousands of clones listed, roughly 84% were seen once. Sample: blood. The receptor source for this set is a woman in her 50s in good health.

This chain connects TRBV15 to TRBJ2-1; weak D call: TRBD2 (5 bases). Per germline, CDR1 LNHNV and CDR2 YYDKDF (reference sequence). This CDR3 has 12 amino acids. V shed 0 bases and J shed 8 bases, with 5 bases lying between them. Here the CDR3 reads CATSRERDEQFF. DNA for the CDR3: TGTGCCACCAGCAGAGAGAGGGATGAGCAGTTCTTC.

This chain connects TRBV4-1 to TRBJ2-3; D not certain. Germline-derived CDR1 and CDR2 are MGHRA and YSYEKL. CDR3 length equals 15 residues. The germline V and J ends were trimmed by 1 base and 0 bases, with 8 bases remaining between them. The CDR3 region is CASSQVVTSTDTQYF. CDR3 DNA sequence: TGCGCCAGCAGCCAAGTCGTAACTAGCACAGATACGCAGTATTTT.

The genes are TRBV13 and TRBJ1-4; D is perhaps TRBD1 (5 bases). The CDR3 consists of 14 residues. Germline CDR1 reads PRHDT; CDR2 reads FYEKMQ (reference sequence). V lost 5 bases to trimming and J lost 5 bases, with 12 bases between them. In DNA, the CDR3 is TGTGCCAGCAGCGCTCGACAGAAAAATGAAAAACTGTTTTTT. This encodes CASSARQKNEKLFF.

V usage is TRBV5-4 and J usage is TRBJ2-1, with 11 bases fitting TRBD2. The CDR3 spans 13 residues. Losses at the gene ends were 5 bases for V and 5 bases for J; bases not matched to a gene: 0. The germline CDR1 and CDR2 sequences are SGHNT and YYREEE (reference sequence). CDR3 nucleotide sequence: TGTGCCAGCAGGACTAGCGGGAACAATGAGCAGTTCTTC. Its protein is CASRTSGNNEQFF.

This sequence joins TRBV11-2 and TRBJ2-7, with D possibly TRBD1 on 5 matching bases. Germline CDR1 and CDR2: SGHAT and FQNNGV. The CDR3 has 12 amino acids. Trimming stripped 3 bases from V and 5 bases from J, with 8 bases between. The CDR3 region has the DNA TGTGCCAGCAGCTTTGCAGGGAACGAGCAGTACTTC. Translation gives CASSFAGNEQYF.

The J gene is TRBJ2-1, the V gene TRBV11-2, with 7 bases matching TRBD1. The ends lost 4 bases at V and 3 bases at J; junction bases unmatched: 12. The CDR3 runs to 17 residues. Per germline, CDR1 SGHAT and CDR2 FQNNGV. The CDR3 is CASSSRWTGPIYNEQFF. The CDR3 coding sequence is TGTGCCAGCAGCTCCCGTTGGACAGGCCCGATCTACAATGAGCAGTTCTTC.

The chain is built from TRBV5-6 and TRBJ2-3; TRBD2 matches at 7 bases. In germline, CDR1 is SGHDT, CDR2 YYEEEE. This CDR3 has 16 amino acids. J gave up 0 bases and V 1 base, and 5 bases lay outside the gene matches. The CDR3 spells CASSLRAGSSTDTQYF. CDR3 DNA sequence: TGTGCCAGCAGCTTGCGAGCGGGATCTAGCACAGATACGCAGTATTTT. Complete variable domain (other parts from reference TRBV5-6 and TRBJ2-3): DAGVTQSPTHLIKTRGQQVTLRCSPKSGHDTVSWYQQALGQGPQFIFQYYEEEERQRGNFPDRFSGHQFPNYSSELNVNALLLGDSALYLCASSLRAGSSTDTQYFGPGTRLTVL.

V is TRBV30 and J is TRBJ2-1, with D perhaps TRBD2 (6 bases). CDR1 and CDR2 (germline): GTSNPN, SVGIG (reference sequence). Trimming shortened V by 2 bases and J by 5 bases, and 13 bases separated the two germline ends. The CDR3 length is 14 residues. CDR3 nucleotide sequence: TGTGCCTGGAGTCGGGAGAACGGGGACAATGAGCAGTTCTTC. It specifies CAWSRENGDNEQFF.

The V and J genes are TRBV5-8 and TRBJ1-1; no reliable D call. The CDR3 covers 15 residues. V dropped 0 bases and J dropped 0 bases, with 9 bases sitting between them. Germline loops: CDR1 SGHTS, CDR2 YDEGEE. The CDR3 is CASSLDEGLNTEAFF. Here the CDR3 DNA reads TGTGCCAGCAGCTTGGATGAGGGATTGAACACTGAAGCTTTCTTT.

This clone was recorded once. This chain links TRBV6-4 with TRBJ2-2; no reliable D call. CDR1 and CDR2 from the germline V gene are MRHNA and SNTAGT. The ends were cut back, 3 bases at V and 7 bases at J, with 9 bases in the middle. This CDR3 is 13 amino acids long. The CDR3 reads CASSEERGGELFF. DNA for the CDR3: TGTGCCAGCAGTGAGGAACGAGGCGGGGAGCTGTTTTTT.

The J gene is TRBJ2-7, the V gene TRBV2, with D perhaps matching TRBD2 (8 bases). In germline, CDR1 is SNHLY, CDR2 FYNNEI. The CDR3 spans 15 residues. The germline V and J ends were trimmed by 8 bases and 4 bases, with 21 bases remaining between them. CDR3 loop: CASPTTGGTDYEQYF. The CDR3 DNA reads as TGTGCCAGCCCTACCACGGGAGGGACAGATTACGAGCAGTACTTC.

The chain is built from TRBV7-9 and TRBJ2-3; D is perhaps TRBD2 (6 bases). This CDR3 comprises 14 residues. Germline V lookup: CDR1 SEHNR, CDR2 FQNEAQ (reference sequence). V was clipped by 3 bases and J by 2 bases, with 9 bases between them. CDR3 coding DNA: TGTGCCAGCAGCTTGACTAGTTCCACAGATACGCAGTATTTT. This codes for CASSLTSSTDTQYF.

V and J are TRBV19 and TRBJ2-7; D is ambiguous. The CDR3 runs 13 residues. Germline CDR1 reads LNHDA; CDR2 reads SQIVND (reference sequence). V gave up 7 bases and J gave up 5 bases, with 15 bases separating them. The CDR3 region is CASMSSMSHEQYF. Written as DNA, the CDR3 is TGTGCCAGTATGAGTTCCATGTCCCACGAGCAGTACTTC.

The rearrangement links TRBV4-1 to TRBJ2-7, with D uncertain. Germline CDR1 MGHRA, CDR2 YSYEKL. CDR3 length: 15 amino acids. V lost 0 bases to trimming and J lost 4 bases, with 13 bases between them. The DNA for the CDR3 is TGCGCCAGCAGCCAAGAGGTAGGATTCGGGTACGAGCAGTACTTC. This encodes CASSQEVGFGYEQYF.

V is TRBV3-1 (or the pseudogene TRBV3-2) and J is TRBJ2-4, with 11 bases identical to TRBD2. CDR1 and CDR2 (germline): LGHDT, YNNKEL (reference sequence). CDR3 length equals 21 residues. With V trimmed by 0 bases and J by 1 base, 14 bases remained unmatched. The CDR3 coding sequence is TGTGCCAGCAGCCAAGAAGTCCTAGCGGGAGGCCCGGGGTGGGCCAAAAACATTCAGTACTTC. This gives the protein CASSQEVLAGGPGWAKNIQYF.

This clone was seen once. One end of the junction varies from germline; a read error may be responsible. The chain uses TRBV7-9 and TRBJ2-3; a possible D gene is TRBD2 (6 bases). Germline V CDR1 and CDR2: SEHNR, FQNEAQ (reference sequence). The CDR3 consists of 18 residues. The CDR3 loop is CASSLVVRGVTSTDMQYF. The CDR3 DNA reads TGTGCCAGCAGCTTAGTAGTCCGGGGAGTTACTAGCACAGATATGCAGTATTTT. The entire variable domain, with the rest obtained from reference TRBV7-9 and TRBJ2-3, is as follows: DTGVSQNPRHKITKRGQNVTFRCDPISEHNRLYWYRQTLGQGPEFLTYFQNEAQLEKSRLLSDRFSAERPKGSFSTLEIQRTEQGDSAMYLCASSLVVRGVTSTDMQYFGPGTRLTVL.

V and J are TRBV7-6 and TRBJ2-5; 8 bases are a match to TRBD2. V trimming: 3 bases; J trimming: 4 bases; junction bases outside the gene matches: 7. Germline-derived CDR1 and CDR2 are SGHVS and FNYEAQ. The CDR3 runs to 15 residues. For the CDR3, the DNA is TGTGCCAGCAGCTTCGGAGCGGGAGTCAGAGAGACCCAGTACTTC. It translates to CASSFGAGVRETQYF.

The chain is built from TRBV28 and TRBJ1-5; no clear D. Per germline, CDR1 MDHEN and CDR2 SYDVKM. The CDR3 runs 12 residues. V lost 2 bases and J 4 bases, leaving 3 bases between the germline ends. DNA for the CDR3: TGTGCCAGCAGTTTAATGAATCAGCCCCAGCATTTT. Translated: CASSLMNQPQHF. Full variable domain (outside the CDR3, taken from reference TRBV28 and TRBJ1-5): DVKVTQSSRYLVKRTGEKVFLECVQDMDHENMFWYRQDPGLGLRLIYFSYDVKMKEKGDIPEGYSVSREKKERFSLILESASTNQTSMYLCASSLMNQPQHFGDGTRLSIL.

V usage is TRBV28 and J usage is TRBJ1-2; tentative D call: TRBD1 (5 bases). The length of the CDR3 is 12 residues. Germline V gene sequence: CDR1 MDHEN, CDR2 SYDVKM. Trimming shortened V by 2 bases and J by 8 bases, and 9 bases separated the two germline ends. The CDR3 reads CASSLEGQGYTF. CDR3 nucleotides: TGTGCCAGCAGTTTAGAGGGGCAAGGCTACACCTTC.

This chain joins TRBV7-3 and TRBJ1-2; TRBD1 matches at 7 bases. Germline V gene data show CDR1 as SGHTA and CDR2 as FQGTGA. V was pared by 2 bases and J by 8 bases, with 11 bases of the junction left unmatched. This CDR3 comprises 15 residues. The CDR3 loop is CASSLSTGVLEGYTF. DNA of the CDR3: TGTGCCAGCAGCTTATCTACAGGGGTACTGGAGGGCTACACCTTC.

The J gene is TRBJ1-4, the V gene TRBV14; D may be TRBD1 (6 bases). The CDR3 is 15 amino acids. The V gene's germline CDR1 is SGHDN and CDR2 FVKESK. The V and J ends lost 4 bases and 6 bases respectively, with 15 bases between them. This chain's CDR3 is CASSLKGGADEKLFF. The DNA of the CDR3 is TGTGCCAGCAGCCTCAAGGGGGGGGCAGATGAAAAACTGTTTTTT. The full variable domain, in which reference TRBV14 and TRBJ1-4 provide the parts outside the CDR3, is EAGVTQFPSHSVIEKGQTVTLRCDPISGHDNLYWYRRVMGKEIKFLLHFVKESKQDESGMPNNRFLAERTGGTYSTLKVQPAELEDSGVYFCASSLKGGADEKLFFGSGTQLSVL.

This chain joins TRBV6-2 or TRBV6-3 and TRBJ2-7; D gene unclear. Germline V lookup: CDR1 MNHEY, CDR2 SVGEGT. This CDR3 has 14 residues. Trimming removed 5 bases at V and 4 bases at J, with 15 bases between. The CDR3 coding sequence is TGTGCCAGCAGTGAGTCCGAGATTTTGTACGAGCAGTACTTC. Protein: CASSESEILYEQYF.

The chain couples TRBV28 to TRBJ1-4; D is uncertain. The CDR3 is 14 amino acids. The germline V gene has CDR1 MDHEN and CDR2 SYDVKM. V dropped 4 bases and J dropped 1 base, with 7 bases sitting between them. CDR3 in DNA: TGTGCCAGCAGTTCCCTACAAACTAATGAAAAACTGTTTTTT. Residues: CASSSLQTNEKLFF.